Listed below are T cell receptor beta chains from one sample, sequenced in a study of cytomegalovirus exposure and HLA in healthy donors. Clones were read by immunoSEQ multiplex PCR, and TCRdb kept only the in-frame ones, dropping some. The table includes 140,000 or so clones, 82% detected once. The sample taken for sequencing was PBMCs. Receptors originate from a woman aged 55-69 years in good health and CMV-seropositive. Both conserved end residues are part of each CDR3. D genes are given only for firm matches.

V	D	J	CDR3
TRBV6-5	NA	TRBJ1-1	CASSLYGGATEAFF
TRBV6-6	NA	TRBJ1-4	CASSLTGQRELFF
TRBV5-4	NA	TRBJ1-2	CASSRTGLRGDGYTF
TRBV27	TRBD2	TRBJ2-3	CASSPGLALTDTQYF
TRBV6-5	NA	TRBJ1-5	CASSRVNQPQHF
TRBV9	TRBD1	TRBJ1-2	CASSVFPGQGTDGYTF
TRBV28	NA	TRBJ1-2	CASKDLSGYGYTF
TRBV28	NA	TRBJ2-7	CASSLAPHSTGSYEQYF
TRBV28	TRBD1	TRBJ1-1	CASSVSGGRTEAFF
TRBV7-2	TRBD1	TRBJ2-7	CASSQGQGSSYEQYF
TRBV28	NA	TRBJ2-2	CASKPSKRLVTGELFF
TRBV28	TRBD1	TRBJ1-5	CASREGANQPQHF
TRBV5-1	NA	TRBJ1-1	CASSLGQNMNTEAFF
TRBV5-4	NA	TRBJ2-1	CASSPVGNEQFF
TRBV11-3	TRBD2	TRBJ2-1	CASGILAGRGNEQFF
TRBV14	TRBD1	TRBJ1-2	CASSPPGTGGVGYTF
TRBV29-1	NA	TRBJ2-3	CSVWWGEVADTQYF
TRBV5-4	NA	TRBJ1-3	CASSLEAGPGNTIYF
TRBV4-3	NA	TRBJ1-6	CASSQQGVGSPLHF
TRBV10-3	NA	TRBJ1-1	CAISELGRRTTEAFF
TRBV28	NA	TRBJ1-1	CASSLSRVKDEAFF
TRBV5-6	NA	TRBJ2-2	CASSLFGLPGGELFF
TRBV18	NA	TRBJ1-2	CASSPRNYGYTF
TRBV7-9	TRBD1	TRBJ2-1	CASSYDRGTYNEQFF
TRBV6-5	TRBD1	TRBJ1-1	CASTRDRGGVEAFF
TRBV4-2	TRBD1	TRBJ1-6	CASSQDDRGILRSPLHF
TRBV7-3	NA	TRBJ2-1	CASSLRGSSSYNEQFF
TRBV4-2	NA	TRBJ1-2	CASSQDAGSGYTF
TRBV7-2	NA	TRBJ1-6	CASSLARSLPLHF
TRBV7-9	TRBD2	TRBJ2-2	CASGGRGGRDTGELFF
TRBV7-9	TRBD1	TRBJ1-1	CASSLATGTGTEAFF
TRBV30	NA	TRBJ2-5	CAWSNPQVMYF
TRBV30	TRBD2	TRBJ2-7	CAWSGYPLAGAYEQYF
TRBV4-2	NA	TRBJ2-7	CASSQGSRAYEQYF
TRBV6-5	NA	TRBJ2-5	CASSPSRGVQETQYF
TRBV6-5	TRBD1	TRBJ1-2	CASRGGTGGYGYTF
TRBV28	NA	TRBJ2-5	CASSSGRGYRQETQYF
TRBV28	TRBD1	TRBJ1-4	CASSSGQGREKLFF
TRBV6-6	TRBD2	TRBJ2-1	CASSYSRGGRANEQFF
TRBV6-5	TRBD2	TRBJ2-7	CASRRMAGGTYEQYF
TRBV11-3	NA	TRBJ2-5	CASRKAQRETQYF
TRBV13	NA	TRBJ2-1	CASSPERPDRNNEQFF
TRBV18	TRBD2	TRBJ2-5	CASSPRRLAGGEETQYF
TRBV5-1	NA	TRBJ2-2	CAIREAANTGELFF
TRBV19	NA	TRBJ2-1	CASSDGGATYNEQFF
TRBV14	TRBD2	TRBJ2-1	CASSQVGLAQGENEQFF
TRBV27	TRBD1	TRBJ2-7	CASSPWTGSYEQYF
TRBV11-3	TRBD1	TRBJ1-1	CASSSRQGFDTEAFF
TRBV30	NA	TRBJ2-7	CAWSGGVSYEQYF
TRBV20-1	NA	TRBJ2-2	CSAIYAGELFF
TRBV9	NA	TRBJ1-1	CASSPGRANTEAFF
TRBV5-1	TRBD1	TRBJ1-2	CASRPGQGAGGYTF